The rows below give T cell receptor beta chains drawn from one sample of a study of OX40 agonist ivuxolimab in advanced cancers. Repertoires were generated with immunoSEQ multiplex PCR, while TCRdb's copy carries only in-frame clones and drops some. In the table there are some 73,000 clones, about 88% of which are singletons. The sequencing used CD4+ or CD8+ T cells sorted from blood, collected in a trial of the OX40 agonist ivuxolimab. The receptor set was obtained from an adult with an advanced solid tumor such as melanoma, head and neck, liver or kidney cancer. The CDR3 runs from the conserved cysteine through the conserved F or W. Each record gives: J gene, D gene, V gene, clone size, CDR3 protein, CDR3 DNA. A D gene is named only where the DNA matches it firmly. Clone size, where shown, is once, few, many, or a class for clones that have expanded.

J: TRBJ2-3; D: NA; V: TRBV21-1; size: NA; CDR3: CASSKVGTNGDSTDTQYF; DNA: TGTGCCAGCAGCAAAGTAGGGACTAACGGGGATAGCACAGATACGCAGTATTTT
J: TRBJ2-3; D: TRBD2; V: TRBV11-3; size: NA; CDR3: CASSLAQREGDTQYF; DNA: TGTGCCAGCAGCTTAGCCCAGCGGGAGGGTGATACGCAGTATTTT
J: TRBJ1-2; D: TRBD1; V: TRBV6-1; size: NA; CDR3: CASSDYRGAGYGYTF; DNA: TGTGCCAGCAGTGACTACAGGGGCGCTGGCTATGGCTACACCTTC
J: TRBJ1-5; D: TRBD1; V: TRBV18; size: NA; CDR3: CASSPPGQGGQPQHF; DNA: TGTGCCAGCTCACCACCGGGACAGGGGGGTCAGCCCCAGCATTTT
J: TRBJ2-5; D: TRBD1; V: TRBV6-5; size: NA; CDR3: CASLDRGGNQETQYF; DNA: TGTGCCAGCCTGGACAGGGGAGGAAACCAAGAGACCCAGTACTTC
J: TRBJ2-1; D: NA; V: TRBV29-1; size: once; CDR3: CSVSWGLAYNEQFF; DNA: TGCAGCGTTTCCTGGGGGTTGGCCTACAATGAGCAGTTCTTC
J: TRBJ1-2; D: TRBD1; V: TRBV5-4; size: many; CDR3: CASSVPQGDYGYTF; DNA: TGTGCCAGCAGCGTCCCCCAGGGGGACTATGGCTACACCTTC
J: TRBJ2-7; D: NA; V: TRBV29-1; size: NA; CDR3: CSVNSGPYEQYF; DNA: TGCAGCGTTAATAGCGGCCCCTACGAGCAGTACTTC
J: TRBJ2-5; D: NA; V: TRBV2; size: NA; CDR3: CASSPYQETQYF; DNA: TGTGCCAGCAGCCCGTACCAAGAGACCCAGTACTTC
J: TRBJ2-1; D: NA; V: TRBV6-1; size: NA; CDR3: CASRERPRSYNEQFF; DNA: TGTGCCAGCAGGGAACGGCCCCGCTCCTACAATGAGCAGTTCTTC
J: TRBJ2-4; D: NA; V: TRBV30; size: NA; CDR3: CAWSVRGRWKNIQYF; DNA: TGTGCCTGGAGTGTTCGGGGGCGATGGAAAAACATTCAGTACTTC
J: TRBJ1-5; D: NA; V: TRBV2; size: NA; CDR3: CASGGESQGTQHF; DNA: TGTGCCAGTGGGGGGGAATCTCAAGGAACCCAGCATTTT
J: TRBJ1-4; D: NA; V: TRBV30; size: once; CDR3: CAGERGTTNEKLFF; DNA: TGTGCCGGAGAACGCGGGACTACTAATGAAAAACTGTTTTTT
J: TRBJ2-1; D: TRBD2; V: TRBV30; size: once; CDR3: CAWRKRGDHSYNEQFF; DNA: TGTGCCTGGAGAAAGCGGGGGGACCATTCCTACAATGAGCAGTTCTTC
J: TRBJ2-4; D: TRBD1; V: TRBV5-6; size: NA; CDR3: CASSLRTGVMGDIQYF; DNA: TGTGCCAGCAGCTTGAGGACAGGGGTGATGGGGGACATTCAGTACTTC
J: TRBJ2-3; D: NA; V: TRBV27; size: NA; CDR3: CASTSGGGRSTDTQYF; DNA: TGTGCCAGCACCTCAGGGGGGGGTCGGTCCACAGATACGCAGTATTTT
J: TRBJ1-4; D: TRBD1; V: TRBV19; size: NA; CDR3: CASSTHRTGVAEKLFF; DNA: TGTGCCAGTAGTACCCACCGGACAGGGGTAGCTGAAAAACTGTTTTTT
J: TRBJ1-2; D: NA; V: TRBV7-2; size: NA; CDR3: CASSPDWGSNYGYTF; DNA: TGTGCCAGCAGCCCCGACTGGGGATCTAACTATGGCTACACCTTC
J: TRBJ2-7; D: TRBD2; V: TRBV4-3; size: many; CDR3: CASSQYLAGFYEQYF; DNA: TGCGCCAGCAGCCAATATTTAGCGGGGTTCTACGAGCAGTACTTC
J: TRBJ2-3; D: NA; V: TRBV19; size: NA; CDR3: CASNPGTDTQYF; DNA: TGTGCCAGTAATCCCGGCACAGATACGCAGTATTTT
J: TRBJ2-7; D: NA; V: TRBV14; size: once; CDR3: CASSQAFQGIDEQYF; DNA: TGTGCCAGCAGCCAGGCATTTCAGGGAATCGACGAGCAGTACTTC
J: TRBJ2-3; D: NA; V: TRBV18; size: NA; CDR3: CASSPTGGKDTQYF; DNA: TGTGCCAGCTCACCGACAGGCGGTAAAGATACGCAGTATTTT
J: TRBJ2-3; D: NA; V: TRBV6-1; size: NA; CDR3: CASRATGTDTQYF; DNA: TGTGCCAGCAGAGCTACTGGGACAGATACGCAGTATTTT
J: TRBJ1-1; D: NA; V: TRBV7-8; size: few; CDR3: CASSLEVGLEAFF; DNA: TGTGCCAGCAGCCTAGAGGTAGGCCTTGAAGCTTTCTTT
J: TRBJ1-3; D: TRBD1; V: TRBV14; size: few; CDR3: CASSVQGANTIYF; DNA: TGTGCCAGCAGCGTACAGGGGGCGAACACCATATATTTT
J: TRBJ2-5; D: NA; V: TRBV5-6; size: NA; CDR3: CASSFKTRVRETQYF; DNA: TGTGCCAGCAGCTTTAAAACGCGGGTAAGAGAGACCCAGTACTTC
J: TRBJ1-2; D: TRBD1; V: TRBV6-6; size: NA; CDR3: CASSSGRTGTIYGYTF; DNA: TGTGCCAGCAGCAGCGGGAGGACAGGCACCATCTATGGCTACACCTTC
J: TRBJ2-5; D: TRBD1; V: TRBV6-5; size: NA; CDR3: CASSFGTEETQYF; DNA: TGTGCCAGCAGTTTCGGGACAGAAGAGACCCAGTACTTC
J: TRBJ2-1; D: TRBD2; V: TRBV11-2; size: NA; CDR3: CASSLEGRGGSIYNEQFF; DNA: TGTGCCAGCAGCTTAGAGGGCCGTGGCGGGAGCATCTACAATGAGCAGTTCTTC
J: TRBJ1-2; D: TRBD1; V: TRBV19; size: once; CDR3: CASSSGQGRGYTF; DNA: TGTGCCAGTAGTAGCGGACAGGGACGTGGCTACACCTTC
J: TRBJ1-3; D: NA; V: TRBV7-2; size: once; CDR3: CASSPNGRRGNTIYF; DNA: TGTGCCAGCAGCCCCAACGGCAGGAGAGGAAACACCATATATTTT
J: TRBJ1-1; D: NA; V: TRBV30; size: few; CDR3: CAWSVQGSREAFF; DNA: TGTGCCTGGAGTGTACAGGGCAGCCGCGAAGCTTTCTTT
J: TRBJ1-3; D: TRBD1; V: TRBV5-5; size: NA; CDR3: CASSLEAGRGLLAGNTIYF; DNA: TGTGCCAGCAGCTTGGAAGCGGGCAGGGGGCTCCTTGCTGGAAACACCATATATTTT
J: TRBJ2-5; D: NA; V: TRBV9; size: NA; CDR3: CASSLRSLGVETQYF; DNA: TGTGCCAGCAGCTTAAGGAGCCTTGGGGTGGAGACCCAGTACTTC
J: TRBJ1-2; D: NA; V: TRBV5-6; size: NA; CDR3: CASSFSRGVGYTF; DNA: TGTGCCAGCAGCTTCTCTCGAGGGGTGGGCTACACCTTC
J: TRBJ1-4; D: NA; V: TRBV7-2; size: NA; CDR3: CASSLFGKYNEKLFF; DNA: TGTGCCAGCAGCTTATTCGGGAAGTATAATGAAAAACTGTTTTTT
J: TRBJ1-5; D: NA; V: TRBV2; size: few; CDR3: CASSEVQGRQPQHF; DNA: TGTGCCAGCAGTGAGGTCCAGGGGAGGCAGCCCCAGCATTTT
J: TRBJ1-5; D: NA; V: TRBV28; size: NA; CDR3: CASSSHLGQSNQPQHF; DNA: TGTGCCAGCAGTTCCCACCTGGGGCAGTCGAATCAGCCCCAGCATTTT
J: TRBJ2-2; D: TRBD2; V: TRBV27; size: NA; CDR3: CASSLLAGVTGELFF; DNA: TGTGCCAGCAGTTTACTAGCGGGAGTCACCGGGGAGCTGTTTTTT
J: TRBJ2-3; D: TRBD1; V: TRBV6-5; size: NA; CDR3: CASKGQGLSTDTQYF; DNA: TGTGCCAGCAAAGGACAGGGGCTATCCACAGATACGCAGTATTTT
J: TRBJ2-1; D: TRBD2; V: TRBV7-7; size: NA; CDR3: CASSLASPGLRPYNEQFF; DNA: TGTGCCAGCAGCTTAGCTTCACCGGGACTAAGACCCTACAATGAGCAGTTCTTC
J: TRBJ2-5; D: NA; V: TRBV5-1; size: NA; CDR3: CASSLAKSFGEETQYF; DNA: TGCGCCAGCAGCTTGGCCAAAAGTTTCGGGGAAGAGACCCAGTACTTC
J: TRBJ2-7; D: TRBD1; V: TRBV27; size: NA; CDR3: CASSPSGTGVGEQYF; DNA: TGTGCCAGCAGTCCATCCGGGACAGGGGTGGGGGAGCAGTACTTC
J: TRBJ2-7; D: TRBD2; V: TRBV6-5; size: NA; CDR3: CASPRLAGKDEQYF; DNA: TGTGCCAGCCCAAGACTAGCGGGAAAGGACGAGCAGTACTTC
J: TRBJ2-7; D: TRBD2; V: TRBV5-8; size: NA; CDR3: CASSSGTSAGSYEQYF; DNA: TGTGCCAGCAGCTCCGGGACTAGCGCCGGATCCTACGAGCAGTACTTC
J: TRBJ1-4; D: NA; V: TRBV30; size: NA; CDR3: CAWSKGPGVEELFF; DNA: TGTGCCTGGAGTAAGGGGCCAGGGGTCGAGGAACTGTTTTTT